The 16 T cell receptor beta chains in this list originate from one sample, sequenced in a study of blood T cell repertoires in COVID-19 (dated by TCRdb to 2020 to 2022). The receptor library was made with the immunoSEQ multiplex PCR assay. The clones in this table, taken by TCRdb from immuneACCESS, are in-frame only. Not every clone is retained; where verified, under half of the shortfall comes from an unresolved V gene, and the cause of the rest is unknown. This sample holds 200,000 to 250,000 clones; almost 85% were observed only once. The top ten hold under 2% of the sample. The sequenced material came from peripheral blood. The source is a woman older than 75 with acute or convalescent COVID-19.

CDR3 protein: CASSPGSAGETQYF. CDR3 bases: TGTGCCAGCAGCCCGGGATCGGCGGGGGAGACCCAGTACTTC. The chain links TRBV7-9 to TRBJ2-5; the D gene is possibly TRBD2 (6 bases). CDR3 length equals 14 residues. The germline gives CDR1 SEHNR, CDR2 FQNEAQ (reference sequence). V lost 5 bases, J lost 5 bases, and 15 bases lay in between.

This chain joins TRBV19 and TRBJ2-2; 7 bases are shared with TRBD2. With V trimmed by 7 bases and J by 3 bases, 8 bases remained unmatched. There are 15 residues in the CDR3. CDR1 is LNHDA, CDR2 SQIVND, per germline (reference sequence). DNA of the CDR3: TGTGCCAGTATTGGGCAGGGAGGGTACACCGGGGAGCTGTTTTTT. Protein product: CASIGQGGYTGELFF.

The chain's CDR3 is CASSPSHGANYGYTF. CDR3 nucleotides: TGTGCCAGCTCCCCATCACACGGGGCTAACTATGGCTACACCTTC. This chain joins TRBV19 and TRBJ1-2; no clear D gene. Germline V gene lookup returns CDR1 LNHDA and CDR2 SQIVND (reference sequence). This CDR3 has 15 residues. Trimming took 9 bases from V and 0 from J, leaving 17 bases between them.

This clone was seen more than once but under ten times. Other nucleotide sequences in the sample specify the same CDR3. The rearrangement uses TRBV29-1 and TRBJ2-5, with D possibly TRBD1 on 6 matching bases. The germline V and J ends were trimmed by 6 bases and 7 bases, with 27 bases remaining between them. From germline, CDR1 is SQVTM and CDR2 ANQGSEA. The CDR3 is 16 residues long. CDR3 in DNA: TGCAGCGTAGGGTGGGGTCTGGGGGCGTTTGAAGTGACCCAGTACTTC. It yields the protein CSVGWGLGAFEVTQYF.

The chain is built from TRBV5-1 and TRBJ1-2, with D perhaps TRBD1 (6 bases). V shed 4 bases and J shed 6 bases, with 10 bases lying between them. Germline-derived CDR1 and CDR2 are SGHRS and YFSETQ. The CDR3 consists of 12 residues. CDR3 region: CASSKDSHGYTF. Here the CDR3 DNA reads TGCGCCAGCAGCAAGGACAGCCATGGCTACACCTTC.

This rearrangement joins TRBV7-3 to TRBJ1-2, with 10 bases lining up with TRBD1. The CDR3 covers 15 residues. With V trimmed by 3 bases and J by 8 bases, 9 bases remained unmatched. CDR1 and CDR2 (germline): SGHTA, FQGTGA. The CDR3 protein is CASSFGGQGWDGYTF. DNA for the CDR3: TGTGCCAGCAGCTTTGGGGGACAGGGGTGGGACGGCTACACCTTC.

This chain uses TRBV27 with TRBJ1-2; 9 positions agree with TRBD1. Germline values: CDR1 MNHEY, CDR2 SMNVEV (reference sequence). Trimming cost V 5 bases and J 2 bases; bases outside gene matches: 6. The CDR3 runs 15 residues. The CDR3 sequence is CASSAPGTGNYGYTF. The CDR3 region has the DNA TGTGCCAGCAGTGCCCCCGGGACAGGGAACTATGGCTACACCTTC.

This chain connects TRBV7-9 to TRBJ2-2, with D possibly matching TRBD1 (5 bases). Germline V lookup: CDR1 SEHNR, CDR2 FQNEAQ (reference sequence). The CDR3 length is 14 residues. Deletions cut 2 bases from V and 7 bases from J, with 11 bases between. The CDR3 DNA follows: TGTGCCAGCAGCTTAACCAGGGTTTTCGGGGAGCTGTTTTTT. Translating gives CASSLTRVFGELFF.

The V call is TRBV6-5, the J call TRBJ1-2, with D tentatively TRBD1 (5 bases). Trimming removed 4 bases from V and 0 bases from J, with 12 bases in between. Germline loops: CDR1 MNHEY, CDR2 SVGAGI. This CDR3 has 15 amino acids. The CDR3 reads CASSSTGTANYGYTF. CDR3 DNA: TGTGCCAGCAGTTCTACAGGAACAGCTAACTATGGCTACACCTTC.

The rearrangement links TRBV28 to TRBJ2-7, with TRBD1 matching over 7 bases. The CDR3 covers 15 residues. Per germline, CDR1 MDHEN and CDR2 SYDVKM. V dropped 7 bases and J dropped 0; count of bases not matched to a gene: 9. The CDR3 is CASTLFRDSSYEQYF. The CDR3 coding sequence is TGTGCCAGCACCTTATTTCGGGACAGCTCCTACGAGCAGTACTTC.

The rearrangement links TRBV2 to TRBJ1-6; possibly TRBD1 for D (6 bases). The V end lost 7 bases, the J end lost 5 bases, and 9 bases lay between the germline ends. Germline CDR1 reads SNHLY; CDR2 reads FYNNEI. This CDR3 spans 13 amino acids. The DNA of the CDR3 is TGTGCCAGCACGGGACAAGATAATTCACCCCTCCACTTT. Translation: CASTGQDNSPLHF.

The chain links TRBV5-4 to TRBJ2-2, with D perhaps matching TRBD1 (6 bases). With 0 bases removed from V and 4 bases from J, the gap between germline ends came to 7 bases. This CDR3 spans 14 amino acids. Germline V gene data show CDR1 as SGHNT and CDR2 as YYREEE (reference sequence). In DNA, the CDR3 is TGTGCCAGCAGCTTGGGGACAGTCACCGGGGAGCTGTTTTTT. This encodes CASSLGTVTGELFF.

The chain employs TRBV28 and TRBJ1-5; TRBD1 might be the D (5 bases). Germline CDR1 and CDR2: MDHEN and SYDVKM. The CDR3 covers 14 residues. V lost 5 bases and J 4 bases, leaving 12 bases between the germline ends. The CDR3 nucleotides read TGTGCCAGCAGTGGGGCGGCTCCAAATCAGCCCCAGCATTTT. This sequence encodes CASSGAAPNQPQHF.

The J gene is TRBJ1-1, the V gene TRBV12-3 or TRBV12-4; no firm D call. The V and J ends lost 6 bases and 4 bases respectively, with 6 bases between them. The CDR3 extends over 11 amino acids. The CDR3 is CASSIFTEAFF. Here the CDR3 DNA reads TGTGCCAGCAGCATTTTCACTGAAGCTTTCTTT.

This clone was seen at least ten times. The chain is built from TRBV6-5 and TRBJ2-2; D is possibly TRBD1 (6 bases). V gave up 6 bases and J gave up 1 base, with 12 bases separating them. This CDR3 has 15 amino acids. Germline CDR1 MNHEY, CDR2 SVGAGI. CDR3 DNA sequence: TGTGCCAGCAGATTAAGGGGGATGAACACCGGGGAGCTGTTTTTT. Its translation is CASRLRGMNTGELFF.

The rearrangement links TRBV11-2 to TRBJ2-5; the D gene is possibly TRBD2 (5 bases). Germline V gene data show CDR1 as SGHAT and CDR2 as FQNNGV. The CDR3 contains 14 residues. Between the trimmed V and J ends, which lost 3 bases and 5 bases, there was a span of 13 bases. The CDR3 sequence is CASSFWATRETQYF. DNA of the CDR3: TGTGCCAGCAGCTTCTGGGCAACTAGGGAGACCCAGTACTTC.